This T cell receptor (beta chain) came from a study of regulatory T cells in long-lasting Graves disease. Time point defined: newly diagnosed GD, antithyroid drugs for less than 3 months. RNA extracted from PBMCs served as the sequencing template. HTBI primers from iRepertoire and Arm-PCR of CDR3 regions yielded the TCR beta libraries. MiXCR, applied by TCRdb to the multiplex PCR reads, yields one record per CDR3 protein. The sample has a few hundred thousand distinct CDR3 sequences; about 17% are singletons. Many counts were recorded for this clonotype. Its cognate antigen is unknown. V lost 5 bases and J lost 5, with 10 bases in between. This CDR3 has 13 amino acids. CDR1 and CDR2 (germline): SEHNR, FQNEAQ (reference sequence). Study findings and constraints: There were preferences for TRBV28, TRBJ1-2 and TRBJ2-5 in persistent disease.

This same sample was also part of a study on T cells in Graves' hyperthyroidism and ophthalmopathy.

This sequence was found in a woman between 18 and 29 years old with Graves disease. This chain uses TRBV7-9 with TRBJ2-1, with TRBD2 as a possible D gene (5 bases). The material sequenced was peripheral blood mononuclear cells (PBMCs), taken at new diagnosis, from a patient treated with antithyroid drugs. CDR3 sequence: CASSPGGDNEQFF. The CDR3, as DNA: TGTGCCAGCAGCCCTGGAGGCGACAATGAGCAGTTCTTC.